This T cell receptor beta chain derives from a study of T cell repertoires in cytomegalovirus infection. Study-level background: Matching HLA type, along with CMV infection, was indicated by public TCR beta signatures. Study-level points and caveats: It was HLA-C-restricted CMV-specific TCR beta clonotypes that dominated the response ex vivo.

TCRdb independently ran MiXCR on the reads; one entry per CDR3 protein. The table records 310,000 or so distinct CDR3 sequences, roughly 16% of them present only once. In this sample, this clonotype turned up many times. The antigen is unknown. Sequences were obtained from PBMCs. The clonotype was recovered from a human donor in good health (CMV status not recorded). Some clones in this sample may be carry-over from other donors' samples.

CDR3 region: CASRKGQPYNEQFF. The CDR3 bases are TGTGCCAGCAGGAAGGGGCAGCCCTACAATGAGCAGTTCTTC. The chain links TRBV12-3 or TRBV12-4 to TRBJ2-1, with D tentatively TRBD1 (5 bases). Trimming took off 6 bases at V and 2 bases at J, with 11 bases between the two ends. This CDR3 region has 14 residues.